A single T cell receptor (beta chain) is shown here with its context. The antigen is undetermined. The record originates from a study of cytomegalovirus exposure and HLA in healthy donors. This CDR3 is 17 amino acids long. Germline loops: CDR1 MNHNS, CDR2 SASEGT. Trimming removed 1 base at V and 5 bases at J, with 19 bases between. The PCR employed 60 Vbeta primers together with 13 Jbeta primers. TCRdb keeps only in-frame clones here, not all; method: immunoSEQ multiplex PCR. The sample lists roughly 190,000 clones, about 85% occurring once. Study results and limitations: For TCR beta chains, V- and J-gene trimming was later linked to a missense DCLRE1C variant. Cytomegalovirus status was reportedly diagnosed by the classifier with high sensitivity and specificity.

The sequence was obtained from a man in his forties or fifties in good health and CMV-seronegative. Sequencing was carried out using PBMCs. This chain joins TRBV6-1 and TRBJ2-3; D is undetermined. In DNA form, the CDR3 reads TGTGCCAGCAGTGAAGGTTATGACTGGAAAGAAAGAGATACGCAGTATTTT. Translation: CASSEGYDWKERDTQYF.